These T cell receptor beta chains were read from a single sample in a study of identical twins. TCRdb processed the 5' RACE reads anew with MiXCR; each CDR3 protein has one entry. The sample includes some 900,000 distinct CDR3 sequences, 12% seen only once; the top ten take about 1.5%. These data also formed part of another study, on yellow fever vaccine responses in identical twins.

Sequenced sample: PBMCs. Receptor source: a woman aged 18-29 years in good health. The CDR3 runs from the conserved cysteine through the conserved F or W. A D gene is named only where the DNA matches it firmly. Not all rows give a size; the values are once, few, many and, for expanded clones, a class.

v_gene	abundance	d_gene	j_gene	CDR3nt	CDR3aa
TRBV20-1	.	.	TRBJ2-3	TGCAGTGCTATAGACGAGGACTACTTCTCGGGGGATACGCAGTATTTT	CSAIDEDYFSGDTQYF
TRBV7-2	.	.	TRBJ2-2	TGTGCCAGCAGCTTAGGGGCGGGCCGGGAGCTGTTTTTT	CASSLGAGRELFF
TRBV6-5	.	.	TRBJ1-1	TGTGCCAGCAGATACCTGGACAGCCCAATGAACACTGAAGCTTTCTTT	CASRYLDSPMNTEAFF
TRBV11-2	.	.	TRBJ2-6	TGTGCCAGCAGCTTAGAGGCGCCCTTCTCTGGGGCCAACGTCCTGACTTTC	CASSLEAPFSGANVLTF
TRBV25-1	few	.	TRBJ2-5	TGTGCCGTTGGGGGGTTCGGGGACCGGAGTATGGAGACCCAGTACTTC	CAVGGFGDRSMETQYF
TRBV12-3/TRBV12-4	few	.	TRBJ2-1	TGTGCCAGCAGTTTGGGACCAGTGGGGAGGAAAAATGAGCAGTTCTTC	CASSLGPVGRKNEQFF
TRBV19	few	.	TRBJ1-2	TGTGCCAGTAGTATTTGGGACGGGGGGCGATATGGCTACACCTTC	CASSIWDGGRYGYTF
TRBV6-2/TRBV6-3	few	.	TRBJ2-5	TGTGCCAGCAGTGTTGGACAGCTATTAAATCAAGAGACCCAGTACTTC	CASSVGQLLNQETQYF
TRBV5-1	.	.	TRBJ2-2	TGCGCCAGCAGCTTCTTCCCTTTT	CASSFFPF
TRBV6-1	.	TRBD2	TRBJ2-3	TGTGCCAGCAGTGAAGCAGCGGGAGGGCCGAATACGCAGTATTTT	CASSEAAGGPNTQYF
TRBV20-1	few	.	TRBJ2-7	TGCAGTGCCTCACCGAGGGGAGTCAGCTCCTACGAGCAGTACTTC	CSASPRGVSSYEQYF
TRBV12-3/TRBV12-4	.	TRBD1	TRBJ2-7	TGTGCCAGCAGTTATAATTCAGGGGGAGCGACTGTGCAGTACTTC	CASSYNSGGATVQYF
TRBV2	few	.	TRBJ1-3	TGTGCCAGCAGTGAAGCTCCGTGGATGATCTCTGGAAACACCATATATTTT	CASSEAPWMISGNTIYF
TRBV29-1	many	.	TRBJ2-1	TGCAGCGTTTCCAGGCTAGCTCCGGAACATGAGCAGTTCTTC	CSVSRLAPEHEQFF
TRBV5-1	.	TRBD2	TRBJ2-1	TGCGCCAGCAGCTTACGGCTACTAGCGGCCAGCAATGAGCAGTTCTTC	CASSLRLLAASNEQFF
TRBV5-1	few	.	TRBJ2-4	TGCGCCAGCAGCTTAAGAGGGCGGGACCTAGCCAAAAACATTCAGTACTTC	CASSLRGRDLAKNIQYF
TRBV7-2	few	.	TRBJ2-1	TGTGCCAGCACCCTGGGGGGGGGCGATGAGCAGTTCTTC	CASTLGGGDEQFF
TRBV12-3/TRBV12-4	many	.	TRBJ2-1	TGTGCCAGCAGGATAAGCTCCTACAATGAGCAGTTCTTC	CASRISSYNEQFF
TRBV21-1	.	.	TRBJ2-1	TGTGCCAGCAGCACGGGGGTGGGCTACTCCTACAATGAGCAGTTCTTC	CASSTGVGYSYNEQFF
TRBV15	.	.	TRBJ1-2	TGTGCCACCAGCAGAGATCGAGCAGGTTCAAGGGATGGCTACACCTTC	CATSRDRAGSRDGYTF
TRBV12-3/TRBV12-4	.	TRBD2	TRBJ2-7	TGTGCCAGCAGTTTATTCCCGGGTCGCGGGAGTGTCGACGAGCAGTACTTC	CASSLFPGRGSVDEQYF
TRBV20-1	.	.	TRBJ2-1	TGCAGTGCTAGACCTACTAACACAGTTGAGCAGTTCTTC	CSARPTNTVEQFF
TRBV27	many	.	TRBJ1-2	TGTGCCAGCAGTAAATCCGGGGGGTTGGCCTATGGCTACACCTTC	CASSKSGGLAYGYTF
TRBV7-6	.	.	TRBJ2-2	TGTGCCAGCTTAGGGCAGCCGAACACCGGGGAGCTGTTTTTT	CASLGQPNTGELFF
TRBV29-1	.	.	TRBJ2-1	TGCAGCGTTGAAGGGGGTCATGGCTACAATGAGCAGTTCTTC	CSVEGGHGYNEQFF
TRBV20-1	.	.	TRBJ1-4	TGCAGTGCTAGTGGCCCGGGACAAGGGAATGAAAAACTGTTTTTT	CSASGPGQGNEKLFF
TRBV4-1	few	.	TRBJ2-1	TGCGCCAGCAGCCAAGTTCAACCCCGCTCCTACAATGAGCAGTTCTTC	CASSQVQPRSYNEQFF
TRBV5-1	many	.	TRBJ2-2	TGCGCCAGCAGCTTGGGCCGGGAAGACACCGGGGAGCTGTTTTTT	CASSLGREDTGELFF
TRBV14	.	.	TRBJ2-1	TGTGCCAGCAGCCAAGACAGTCTAGTCTCGCGGGAGCAGTTCTTC	CASSQDSLVSREQFF
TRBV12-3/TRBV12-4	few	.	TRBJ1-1	TGTGCCAGCAGTCAGGACCCGAGGGTAGGCACTGAAGCTTTCTTT	CASSQDPRVGTEAFF
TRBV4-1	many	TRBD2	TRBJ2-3	TGCGCCAGCAGCCAAGAGCGGGGGGCCGGTACAGATACGCAGTATTTT	CASSQERGAGTDTQYF
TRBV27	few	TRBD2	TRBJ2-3	TGTGCCAGCAGTCCGGGGACTAGCGACCCGAGGGTCTTGACGCAGTATTTT	CASSPGTSDPRVLTQYF
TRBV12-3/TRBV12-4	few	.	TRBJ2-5	TGTGCCAGCAGTGACCTCGGAGGGAAAGAGACCCAGTACTTC	CASSDLGGKETQYF
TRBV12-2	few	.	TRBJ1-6	TGTGCAAGTCGCCCGGGACCGACTAATTCACCCCTCCACTTT	CASRPGPTNSPLHF
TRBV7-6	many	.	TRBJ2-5	TGTGCCAGCAGCTTAGTAAGGGGTGGAGAGACCCAGTACTTC	CASSLVRGGETQYF
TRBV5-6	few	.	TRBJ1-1	TGTGCCAGCAGCTTGCGGATGACAGTGAACACTGAAGCTTTCTTT	CASSLRMTVNTEAFF
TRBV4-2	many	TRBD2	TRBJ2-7	TGTGCCAGCAGCCAAGATTTGCGGGGGTACGAGCAGTACTTC	CASSQDLRGYEQYF
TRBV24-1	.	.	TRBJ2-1	TGTGCCACCAGTGACCTCCGGGCGGATGAGCAGTTCTTC	CATSDLRADEQFF
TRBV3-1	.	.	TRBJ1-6	TGTGCCAGCAGCCAAGGGACGCAGGGAAATTCACCCCTCCACTTT	CASSQGTQGNSPLHF
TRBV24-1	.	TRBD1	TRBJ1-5	TGTGCCACCAGTCCCGGGACAGGGCATAGCAATCAGCCCCAGCATTTT	CATSPGTGHSNQPQHF
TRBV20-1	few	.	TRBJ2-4	TGCAGTTGGGTCCATCCGAGGGGCATTCAGTACTTC	CSWVHPRGIQYF
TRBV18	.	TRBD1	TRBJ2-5	TGTGCCAGCTCACCACCGACAGGGAAGACCCAGTACTTC	CASSPPTGKTQYF
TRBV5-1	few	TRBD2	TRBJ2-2	TGCGCCAGCATTGCGGGGGGGCCTACCGGGGAGCTGTTTTTT	CASIAGGPTGELFF
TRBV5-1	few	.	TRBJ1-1	TGCGCCAGCAGCTTGCAGGGATCGGTGAACACTGAAGCTTTCTTT	CASSLQGSVNTEAFF
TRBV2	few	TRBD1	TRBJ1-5	TGTGCCAGCAGGGCCACTGACAGGGGGCAAGATCAGCCCCAGCATTTT	CASRATDRGQDQPQHF
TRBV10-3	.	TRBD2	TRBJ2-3	TGTGCCATCAGTGCGACTGGGGGGGTCCCAGATACGCAGTATTTT	CAISATGGVPDTQYF
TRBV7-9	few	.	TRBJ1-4	TGTGCCAGCAGCTTATCCAAGGGCCACGAAAAACTGTTTTTT	CASSLSKGHEKLFF
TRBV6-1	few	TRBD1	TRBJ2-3	TGTGCCAGCATGCCCGGCGGGACAGGAACAGATACGCAGTATTTT	CASMPGGTGTDTQYF
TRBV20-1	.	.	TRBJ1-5	TGCAGTGCTAGAGATTCCCAAGTGAATCAGCCCCAGCATTTT	CSARDSQVNQPQHF
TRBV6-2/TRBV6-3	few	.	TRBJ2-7	TGTGCCACCTCACCTAGCAGCTACGAGCAGTACTTC	CATSPSSYEQYF
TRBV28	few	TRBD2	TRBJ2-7	TGTGCCAGCAGTCCCTGGGTGGCGGGAGGGCCTAGTAGTCGGAGACGCGAGCAGTACTTC	CASSPWVAGGPSSRRREQYF
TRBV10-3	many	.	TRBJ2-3	TGTGCCATCAGTGAAGGACAGGGAGGGAGCACAGATACGCAGTATTTT	CAISEGQGGSTDTQYF
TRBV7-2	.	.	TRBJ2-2	TGTGCCAGCAGCTTAAGCGGGCTTACCGGGGAGCTGTTTTTT	CASSLSGLTGELFF
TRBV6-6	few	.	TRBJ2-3	TGTGCCAGCAGTTCCGTTGGGGATACGCAGTATTTT	CASSSVGDTQYF
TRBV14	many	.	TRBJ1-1	TGTGCCAGCAGCCCAGCCTGGGGTGGGGCTGAAGCTTTCTTT	CASSPAWGGAEAFF
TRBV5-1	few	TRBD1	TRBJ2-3	TGCGCCAGCAGCTTGGATACAGGGGGCTGGACAGATACGCAGTATTTT	CASSLDTGGWTDTQYF
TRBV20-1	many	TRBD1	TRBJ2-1	TGCAGTGCTAGAGATCTATGGAACAGGGGCAATGAGCAGTTCTTC	CSARDLWNRGNEQFF
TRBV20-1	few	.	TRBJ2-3	TGCAGTGCTACACGAGGTATAGGGTACACAGATACGCAGTATTTT	CSATRGIGYTDTQYF
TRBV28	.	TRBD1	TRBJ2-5	TGTGCCAGCAGTTTAAGGTCACAGGGGTTGGAGACCCAGTACTTC	CASSLRSQGLETQYF
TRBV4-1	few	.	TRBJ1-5	TGCGCCAGCAGCCAAGAAGGCAGGGGCTCTTATCAGCCCCAGCATTTT	CASSQEGRGSYQPQHF